What follows describes a single T cell receptor (beta chain). What it binds is unknown. These data are taken from a study of regulatory T cells in long-lasting Graves disease. Findings and caveats of the study: New patients shared fewer public clonotypes (over 900) than persistent patients did (around 2,700). Study of thyroid tissue was not done, with only peripheral blood studied. TRBV28, TRBJ1-2 and TRBJ2-5 were favored in persistent disease.

J lost 3 bases, V lost 2 bases, and 5 bases had no gene match. The CDR3 length is 16 residues. Germline assignment: CDR1 ENHRY and CDR2 SYGVKD. Arm-PCR with iRepertoire HTBI primers amplified the CDR3 regions for these TCR beta libraries. TCRdb independently ran MiXCR on the multiplex PCR reads; one entry per CDR3 protein. The repertoire has approximately 400,000 distinct CDR3 sequences, roughly 25% of them found once; the top ten carry 25% to 35%. Documented time point: persistent/refractory GD, antithyroid drugs over 5 years with positive TRAb. After RNA was extracted from PBMCs, the TCR library was made from it. Patients with Graves' disease were diagnosed by American Thyroid Association guidelines.

The sample here was peripheral blood mononuclear cells (PBMCs), taken when the disease was refractory, from a patient treated with antithyroid drugs. The rearrangement links TRBV10-3 to TRBJ2-7, with TRBD2 matching 12 bases. This clonotype was obtained from a middle-aged woman with Graves disease. The CDR3 loop reads CAISEGLAGRVYEQYF. CDR3 sequence (DNA): TGTGCCATCAGTGAGGGACTAGCGGGAAGGGTCTACGAGCAGTACTTC.